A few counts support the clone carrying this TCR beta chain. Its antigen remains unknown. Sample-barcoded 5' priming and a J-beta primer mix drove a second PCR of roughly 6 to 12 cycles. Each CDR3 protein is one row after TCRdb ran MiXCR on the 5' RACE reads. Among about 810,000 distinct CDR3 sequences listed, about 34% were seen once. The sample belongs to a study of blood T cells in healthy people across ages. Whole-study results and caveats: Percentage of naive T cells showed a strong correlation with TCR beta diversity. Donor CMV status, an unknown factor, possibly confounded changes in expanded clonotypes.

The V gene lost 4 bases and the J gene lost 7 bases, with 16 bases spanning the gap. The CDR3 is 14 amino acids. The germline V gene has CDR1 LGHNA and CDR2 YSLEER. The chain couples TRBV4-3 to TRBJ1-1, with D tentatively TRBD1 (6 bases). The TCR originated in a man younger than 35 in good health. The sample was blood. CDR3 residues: CASSRARTEIEAFF. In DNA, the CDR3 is TGCGCCAGCAGCCGCGCGAGGACAGAAATTGAAGCTTTCTTT.